The 15 T cell receptor beta chains in this list originate from one sample, sequenced in a study of blood T cell repertoires in COVID-19. The protocol was immunoSEQ multiplex PCR, while the TCRdb copy is restricted to in-frame clones and leaves out a portion. The table lists tens of thousands of clones, about four fifths of them singletons. Sequencing was done on a sample of peripheral blood. These receptors originate from a woman aged 80 or over with active or convalescent COVID-19.

A single count supports this clone. The chain carries TRBV7-9 and TRBJ1-2; D might be TRBD1 (6 bases). V lost 6 bases and J lost 4, with 15 bases in between. Per the germline V gene, CDR1 is SEHNR and CDR2 is FQNEAQ (reference sequence). This CDR3 spans 14 amino acids. In nucleotides, the CDR3 is TGTGCCAGCAGACCTAACAGGGATACCTATGGCTACACCTTC. It translates to CASRPNRDTYGYTF.

The chain is built from TRBV9 and TRBJ1-2; 9 bases are a match to TRBD1. Germline CDR1 is SGDLS and CDR2 is YYNGEE. The CDR3 runs to 15 residues. Trimming cost V 5 bases and J 2 bases; bases outside gene matches: 7. CDR3 in amino acids: CASRTTGGSNYGYTF. CDR3 DNA sequence: TGTGCCAGCAGGACAACAGGGGGCTCCAACTATGGCTACACCTTC.

The chain links TRBV27 to TRBJ1-3; 8 bases line up with TRBD1. CDR1 and CDR2 (germline): MNHEY, SMNVEV (reference sequence). V dropped 5 bases and J dropped 0; count of bases not matched to a gene: 9. The CDR3 covers 17 residues. CDR3 sequence (DNA): TGTGCCAGCAGTCAGGACAGGGCCGCCAGCTCTGGAAACACCATATATTTT. This gives the protein CASSQDRAASSGNTIYF.

The chain links TRBV6-5 to TRBJ2-1; D is possibly TRBD2 (6 bases). The V gene's germline CDR1 is MNHEY and CDR2 SVGAGI. The CDR3 runs to 15 residues. Trimming left V 6 bases short and J 9 bases short, with 21 bases between. The CDR3 DNA is TGTGCCAGCAGCGGAACTGGTTTGGTGGGGGGTGAGCAGTTCTTC. It specifies CASSGTGLVGGEQFF.

The V and J genes are TRBV30 and TRBJ2-5; TRBD2 matches 9 bases. CDR3 length: 13 amino acids. Germline V gives CDR1 GTSNPN, CDR2 SVGIG (reference sequence). V dropped 0 bases and J dropped 4; count of bases not matched to a gene: 0. This chain's CDR3 is CAWSVLAGETQYF. The DNA for the CDR3 is TGTGCCTGGAGTGTACTAGCGGGAGAGACCCAGTACTTC.

This chain uses TRBV7-3 with TRBJ2-1; 9 bases map to TRBD2. CDR1 SGHTA and CDR2 FQGTGA come from the germline V gene. The CDR3 contains 17 residues. Trimming removed 5 bases from V and 6 bases from J; junction bases left unmatched: 14. CDR3 amino acids: CASSPGWGAGGGNEQFF. For the CDR3, the DNA is TGTGCCAGCAGCCCCGGGTGGGGTGCGGGAGGGGGCAATGAGCAGTTCTTC.

The chain links TRBV5-1 to TRBJ1-4, with 7 nucleotides matching TRBD1. V lost 2 bases to trimming and J lost 3 bases; unmatched junction nucleotides: 7. CDR3 length equals 16 residues. The V gene's germline CDR1 is SGHRS and CDR2 YFSETQ. The CDR3 region has the DNA TGCGCCAGCAGCTTAAACCGACAGGGTTCTAATGAAAAACTGTTTTTT. Translating it yields CASSLNRQGSNEKLFF.

The V and J genes are TRBV6-5 and TRBJ1-1; no clear D gene. CDR1 and CDR2 (germline): MNHEY, SVGAGI. CDR3 size: 13 residues. V lost 6 bases and J 1 base, leaving 9 bases between the germline ends. CDR3 coding DNA: TGTGCCAGCAGGGCCATGCCGAACACTGAAGCTTTCTTT. Translation: CASRAMPNTEAFF.

The chain couples TRBV11-2 to TRBJ2-7; TRBD2 agrees at 8 bases. With 0 bases clipped from V and 6 bases from J, the junction kept 7 bases outside the gene matches. The CDR3 is 15 residues long. Looked up from germline, CDR1 is SGHAT and CDR2 is FQNNGV. CDR3 protein: CASSLEGAGVGEQYF. CDR3 DNA sequence: TGTGCCAGCAGCTTAGAGGGAGCGGGAGTGGGCGAGCAGTACTTC.

The chain has TRBV5-4 and TRBJ1-1, with D unclear. This CDR3 spans 16 amino acids. Trimming removed 7 bases at V and 0 bases at J, with 19 bases between. Germline V CDR1 and CDR2: SGHNT, YYREEE (reference sequence). CDR3 sequence: CASRPLKGAVNTEAFF. CDR3 coding DNA: TGTGCCAGCCGACCGTTAAAAGGAGCCGTGAACACTGAAGCTTTCTTT.

This clone turned up a few times. The chain combines TRBV13 with TRBJ1-2, with TRBD1 matching 9 bases. Per germline, CDR1 PRHDT and CDR2 FYEKMQ (reference sequence). J was trimmed by 6 bases and V by 3 bases; bases with no gene match: 2. The CDR3 spans 13 residues. This CDR3 is CASSLTGGDGYTF. CDR3 nucleotides: TGTGCCAGCAGCTTGACAGGGGGTGATGGCTACACCTTC.

This chain joins TRBV15 and TRBJ1-4; maybe TRBD1 (6 bases). This CDR3 is built from 17 residues. Germline values: CDR1 LNHNV, CDR2 YYDKDF (reference sequence). V lost 0 bases, J lost 3 bases, and 14 bases lay in between. CDR3 in amino acids: CATSRDNTGLANEKLFF. The CDR3 coding sequence is TGTGCCACCAGCAGAGATAACACAGGGTTGGCTAATGAAAAACTGTTTTTT. Complete variable domain (other parts from reference TRBV15 and TRBJ1-4): DAMVIQNPRYQVTQFGKPVTLSCSQTLNHNVMYWYQQKSSQAPKLLFHYYDKDFNNEADTPDNFQSRRPNTSFCFLDIRSPGLGDTAMYLCATSRDNTGLANEKLFFGSGTQLSVL.

The CDR3 DNA follows: TGTGCCAGCAGCTTGGGACAGATGAACACTGAAGCTTTCTTT. It is translated as CASSLGQMNTEAFF. The chain has TRBV7-2 and TRBJ1-1; 7 bases match TRBD1. Trimming removed 3 bases from V and 0 bases from J; junction bases left unmatched: 1. Germline CDR1 reads SGHTA; CDR2 reads FQGNSA. This CDR3 comprises 14 residues.

The chain carries TRBV7-2 and TRBJ2-1; 12 bases align to TRBD2. The CDR3 consists of 17 residues. J gave up 4 bases and V 5 bases, and 9 bases lay outside the gene matches. Germline-derived CDR1 and CDR2 are SGHTA and FQGNSA. The CDR3 bases are TGTGCCAGCAGCGCTCGTTGGACTAGCGGGAATTACAATGAGCAGTTCTTC. Translation gives CASSARWTSGNYNEQFF. Filled out from reference TRBV7-2 and TRBJ2-1, the complete variable domain reads GAGVSQSPSNKVTEKGKDVELRCDPISGHTALYWYRQSLGQGLEFLIYFQGNSAPDKSGLPSDRFSAERTGGSVSTLTIQRTQQEDSAVYLCASSARWTSGNYNEQFFGPGTRLTVL.

The rearrangement joins TRBV2 to TRBJ1-5; 7 bases map to TRBD1. Germline V gives CDR1 SNHLY, CDR2 FYNNEI. This CDR3 is 13 amino acids long. V lost 8 bases and J lost 0; bases outside the gene matches: 1. The CDR3 here is CASGTDSNQPQHF. CDR3 bases: TGTGCCAGCGGGACAGATAGCAATCAGCCCCAGCATTTT.